The 22 T cell receptor beta chains below come from one sample, sequenced in a study of T-cell reconstitution after alpha-beta-depleted transplantation in children. Preparation of the TCRbeta library was carried out with unique molecular identifiers. MiXCR was run by TCRdb on the PCR reads, yielding one entry per CDR3 protein. There are under 350,000 distinct CDR3 sequences in the sample; 9.9% occur only once, and around 10% lies in the top ten. Here the sequenced sample was PBMCs from the stem cell graft donor, taken from the stem cell graft. These TCRs come from a human donor who donated a stem cell graft to a child with SCID.

The chain employs TRBV20-1 and TRBJ2-3, with 9 bases matching TRBD2. Germline V CDR1 and CDR2: DFQATT, SNEGSKA (reference sequence). The CDR3 spans 17 residues. CDR3 nucleotides: TGCTGCGCTAGCCAGGCGGGGGGGCCTAAGAATTCTGATACGCAGTATTTT. Translation: CCASQAGGPKNSDTQYF.

This clonotype was observed a few times. The rearrangement joins TRBV19 to TRBJ1-3, with no clear D. The ends were cut back, 7 bases at V and 0 bases at J, with 10 bases in the middle. Per germline, CDR1 LNHDA and CDR2 SQIVND (reference sequence). The CDR3 contains 14 residues. CDR3 DNA: TGTGCCAGTAACGACGGAGTCTCTGGAAACACCATATATTTT. This sequence encodes CASNDGVSGNTIYF. The variable domain in full, completed from reference TRBV19 and TRBJ1-3, reads DGGITQSPKYLFRKEGQNVTLSCEQNLNHDAMYWYRQDPGQGLRLIYYSQIVNDFQKGDIAEGYSVSREKKESFPLTVTSAQKNPTAFYLCASNDGVSGNTIYFGEGSWLTVV.

The rearrangement uses TRBV5-1 and TRBJ2-7; tentative D call: TRBD1 (5 bases). Trimming cost V 1 base and J 0 bases, with 11 bases left between them. The CDR3 extends over 15 amino acids. Germline V gene lookup returns CDR1 SGHRS and CDR2 YFSETQ. CDR3 sequence reads: CASSLSTVSSYEQYF. The CDR3 DNA is TGCGCCAGCAGCTTGTCGACAGTCAGCTCCTACGAGCAGTACTTC.

There are a few counts of this clonotype. This sequence joins TRBV2 and TRBJ1-5, with 8 bases identical to TRBD1. J gave up 6 bases and V 7 bases, and 11 bases lay outside the gene matches. CDR1 and CDR2 (germline): SNHLY, FYNNEI. The CDR3 totals 15 residues. In nucleotides, the CDR3 is TGTGCCAGCATGAGAGACAGGGGATATGGTCAGCCCCAGCATTTT. Amino acids: CASMRDRGYGQPQHF.

This clonotype has a count of ten or more. V usage is TRBV21-1 and J usage is TRBJ2-1; the table's D call, TRBD2, has no DNA check behind it. TRBV21-1 is a recognized pseudogene. The CDR3 contains 17 residues. DNA of the CDR3: TGTGCCAGCAGCAAAATTATGGCGGGAAGCTCCTACAATGAGCAGTTCTTC. Its translation is CASSKIMAGSSYNEQFF.

This clonotype has ten or more counts. This chain links TRBV5-1 with TRBJ2-3, with D possibly matching TRBD2 (5 bases). Per germline, CDR1 SGHRS and CDR2 YFSETQ. The CDR3 is 15 amino acids. V gave up 0 bases and J gave up 3 bases, with 11 bases separating them. The CDR3 here is CASSLVALGTDTQYF. In nucleotides, the CDR3 is TGCGCCAGCAGCTTGGTAGCGCTAGGGACAGATACGCAGTATTTT.

This rearrangement joins TRBV7-8 to TRBJ2-1, with TRBD1 identical over 9 bases. The trim removed 5 bases at V and 6 bases at J, leaving 11 bases unmatched. Germline assignment: CDR1 SGHVS and CDR2 FQNEAQ. CDR3 length equals 16 residues. The CDR3 protein is CASSPRSGTGSNEQFF. The CDR3 DNA sequence: TGTGCCAGCAGCCCCAGATCCGGGACAGGGTCCAATGAGCAGTTCTTC.

This clonotype was detected ten times or more. The genes are TRBV12-3 or TRBV12-4 and TRBJ2-1, with D perhaps TRBD1 (6 bases). The CDR3 length is 15 residues. Deletions cut 6 bases from V and 6 bases from J, with 18 bases between. This CDR3 reads CASSPTGSRGNEQFF. The CDR3, as DNA: TGTGCCAGCAGCCCAACAGGGAGCAGGGGCAATGAGCAGTTCTTC.

This clonotype came up a few times. This chain connects TRBV7-8 to TRBJ2-1; D is perhaps TRBD2 (6 bases). This CDR3 spans 16 amino acids. The V gene's germline CDR1 is SGHVS and CDR2 FQNEAQ. V lost 3 bases and J 0 bases, leaving 12 bases between the germline ends. The CDR3 nucleotides read TGTGCCAGCAGCTTGGAGGGGCCTCGCTCCTACAATGAGCAGTTCTTC. Translation gives CASSLEGPRSYNEQFF.

This clonotype was recorded at least ten times. The V call is TRBV20-1, the J call TRBJ1-2; no definite D call. V lost 0 bases to trimming and J lost 8 bases, with 7 bases between them. This CDR3 has 11 amino acids. Looked up from germline, CDR1 is DFQATT and CDR2 is SNEGSKA (reference sequence). CDR3 DNA: TGCAGTGCTAGAGATTACGTAGGCTACACCTTC. Residues: CSARDYVGYTF.

This clonotype was seen ten or more times. The V gene is TRBV20-1, the J gene TRBJ2-2, with 8 bases aligning to TRBD1. Germline V gives CDR1 DFQATT, CDR2 SNEGSKA (reference sequence). This CDR3 region has 13 residues. Trimming at V came to 6 bases and at J to 4 bases, leaving 4 bases not matched to a gene. CDR3 sequence reads: CSATDRVTGELFF. In nucleotides, the CDR3 is TGCAGTGCCACGGACAGGGTCACCGGGGAGCTGTTTTTT.

The V gene is TRBV7-9, the J gene TRBJ1-5, with D possibly being TRBD1 (5 bases). The germline V gene has CDR1 SEHNR and CDR2 FQNEAQ (reference sequence). Trimming removed 4 bases from V and 2 bases from J, with 9 bases in between. The length of the CDR3 is 14 residues. The chain's CDR3 is CASSSTAGNQPQHF. Here the CDR3 DNA reads TGTGCCAGCAGCTCGACAGCCGGCAATCAGCCCCAGCATTTT.

This clonotype was seen a few times. The rearrangement uses TRBV12-3 or TRBV12-4 and TRBJ1-1; 7 bases are shared with TRBD1. The CDR3 runs to 11 residues. J lost 10 bases, V lost 6 bases, and 5 bases had no gene match. The CDR3 protein is CASSYTGAAFF. CDR3 nucleotides: TGTGCCAGCAGCTACACAGGGGCAGCTTTCTTT.

There are a few counts of this clonotype. The chain recombines TRBV21-1 with TRBJ1-4; the table's D call TRBD1 went unverified against the DNA. TRBV21-1 is termed a pseudogene. The CDR3 covers 20 residues. The CDR3 DNA reads TGTGCCAGCAGCAAAGAGAGGAAGGGGGACCTCGGGACAGTTAATGAAAAACTGTTTTTT. Protein sequence: CASSKERKGDLGTVNEKLFF.

V gene TRBV29-1 combines with J gene TRBJ2-3; possibly TRBD2 for D (6 bases). V gave up 4 bases and J gave up 4 bases, with 24 bases separating them. Germline CDR1 is SQVTM and CDR2 is ANQGSEA. There are 17 residues in the CDR3. DNA for the CDR3: TGCAGCGTTGCCGGGGGATTGCCAGGGTCAGTGGCAGATACGCAGTATTTT. Residues: CSVAGGLPGSVADTQYF.

The V gene is TRBV5-5, the J gene TRBJ2-7; D uncertain. V was cut by 4 bases and J by 6 bases, with 20 bases left in between. The CDR3 is made up of 15 amino acids. Germline CDR1 is SGHKS and CDR2 is YYEKEE (reference sequence). Here the CDR3 DNA reads TGTGCCAGCAGCGTGAGCCCCCCCTATGACCGCGAGCAGTACTTC. This sequence encodes CASSVSPPYDREQYF.

The chain carries TRBV7-9 and TRBJ2-1; D perhaps matches TRBD1 (6 bases). Looked up from germline, CDR1 is SEHNR and CDR2 is FQNEAQ (reference sequence). Trimming stripped 4 bases from V and 9 bases from J, with 13 bases between. The CDR3 is 13 residues long. The CDR3 DNA reads as TGTGCCAGCAGCTCAGAAGGGGGTGGTGAGCAGTTCTTC. As protein: CASSSEGGGEQFF.

This clonotype was recorded at least ten times. V is TRBV5-1 and J is TRBJ1-1; unclear D gene. The CDR3 length is 14 residues. From germline, CDR1 is SGHRS and CDR2 YFSETQ. Trimming pared 3 bases from V and 1 base from J, leaving 10 bases between. Here the CDR3 DNA reads TGCGCCAGCAGCTGGAACACGGGGAACACTGAAGCTTTCTTT. Its translation: CASSWNTGNTEAFF.

Many counts were recorded for this clonotype. This chain uses TRBV10-3 with TRBJ1-1, with D perhaps matching TRBD1 (6 bases). The CDR3 runs to 16 residues. Germline CDR1 reads ENHRY; CDR2 reads SYGVKD. V dropped 0 bases and J dropped 0 bases, with 11 bases sitting between them. The CDR3 sequence is CAISESLGQMNTEAFF. DNA for the CDR3: TGTGCCATCAGTGAGTCTTTGGGACAAATGAACACTGAAGCTTTCTTT.

This clonotype was detected a few times. CDR3 residues: CASSSPRDSLSYNEQFF. The DNA of the CDR3 is TGTGCCAGCAGTTCACCCCGGGACTCACTATCCTACAATGAGCAGTTCTTC. This chain uses TRBV12-3 or TRBV12-4 with TRBJ2-1, with D tentatively TRBD2 (6 bases). Trimming removed 4 bases at V and 1 base at J, with 17 bases between. This CDR3 spans 17 amino acids.

The chain carries TRBV2 and TRBJ2-7; D is undetermined. The CDR3 is 11 residues long. V was clipped by 6 bases and J by 2 bases, with 5 bases between them. In germline, CDR1 is SNHLY, CDR2 FYNNEI. DNA for the CDR3: TGTGCCAGCAGGTATACCTACGAGCAGTACTTC. As protein: CASRYTYEQYF.

The V and J genes are TRBV20-1 and TRBJ2-3; tentative D call: TRBD2 (7 bases). The CDR3 is 16 residues long. V was clipped by 0 bases and J by 1 base, with 14 bases between them. The germline V gene encodes CDR1 DFQATT and CDR2 SNEGSKA (reference sequence). Here the CDR3 reads CSAREGEGVGTDTQYF. CDR3 coding DNA: TGCAGTGCTAGAGAGGGGGAGGGGGTTGGCACAGATACGCAGTATTTT.